This T cell receptor beta chain was found in a study of T-cell memory formation after mild COVID-19. TCRdb re-called the 5' RACE reads through MiXCR, storing one row per CDR3 protein. Of fewer than 300,000 distinct CDR3 sequences listed, 16% are singletons. Concerning this clonotype itself: Its matching antigen is unknown.

Study-wide findings and caveats: Later expanders leaned CD4+, whereas day 15 to 85 contracting clones were balanced CD4/CD8.

This CDR3 contains 8 residues. V lost 10 bases and J 8 bases, leaving 3 bases between the germline ends. From germline, CDR1 is MNHEY and CDR2 SMNVEV (reference sequence). The genes are TRBV27 and TRBJ2-1; the D is unclear. The receptor comes from a man younger than 35 who had mild COVID-19 (a few samples of this study predate the infection). Cell type and time point are not known. Sequenced sample: PBMCs or a T cell subset sorted from them (not recorded which). The CDR3 reads CATHEQFF. DNA for the CDR3: TGTGCCACCCATGAGCAGTTCTTC.